This TCR beta chain was sequenced in a study of graft-versus-host responses after intestinal transplantation. Study information: Each recipient received anti-thymocyte globulin induction, then tacrolimus and steroids for two to three years. Study-wide findings and caveats: GvH clones were identified in recipient marrow, with some first appearing in ileum or blood. Allograft graft-versus-host to host-versus-graft clonal ratios ran high in patients with graft-donor T cell macrochimerism.

Assay used: immunoSEQ multiplex PCR; TCRdb lists only in-frame clones, some missing. The sample lists about 39,000 clones; nearly 95% were seen once. In regard to this clone: Its specificity is unknown.

Germline lookup yields CDR1 SGHVS and CDR2 FQNEAQ. The CDR3 is made up of 16 amino acids. V dropped 1 base and J dropped 0 bases, with 13 bases sitting between them. The chain has TRBV7-8 and TRBJ2-7; possibly TRBD1 for D (6 bases). This clonotype was obtained from a human donor who was the organ donor for an intestinal transplant. Source: unstimulated CD8+ T cells sorted from spleen or lymph node cells, taken before transplant. The CDR3 coding sequence is TGTGCCAGCAGCTTAGGGGGTACAGGGTTCTCCTACGAGCAGTACTTC. Translating gives CASSLGGTGFSYEQYF.